This TCR beta chain was sequenced during a study of blood T cell repertoires in COVID-19. Whole-study context: Specimens from acute and convalescent COVID-19 originated in the United States, Italy and Spain. T cells, B-cell-depleted T cells, or PBMCs provided the cDNA or gDNA that served as material.

Source study methods: Estimation of nucleated cell counts was performed using reference gene primer amplification. Using immunoSEQ multiplex PCR, the repertoire was profiled, and TCRdb retains in-frame clones only, with some absent. The V and J calls and clone size were taken over from that table, and D and trimming were inferred from the DNA. The repertoire holds 130,000 or so clones, with about 80% as singletons. The CDR3 spans 15 residues. Germline CDR1 and CDR2: SEHNR and FQNEAQ (reference sequence). V lost 8 bases, J lost 2 bases, and 18 bases lay in between. This TCR derives from a woman aged 60 to 75 with acute or convalescent COVID-19. The sample taken for sequencing was peripheral blood. The chain combines TRBV7-9 with TRBJ1-2; a weak D match, TRBD1 (5 bases). The CDR3 DNA reads TGTGCCAGCCGGAGGGACCAACCCCCCAACTATGGCTACACCTTC. Translated, it gives CASRRDQPPNYGYTF.